Listed below are T cell receptor beta chains from one sample, sequenced in a study of OX40 agonist ivuxolimab in advanced cancers. Profiled with immunoSEQ multiplex PCR; TCRdb holds only in-frame clones, not every one. Of some 42,000 clones listed, over 75% are singletons. Sample: CD4+ or CD8+ T cells sorted from blood, taken in a trial of the OX40 agonist ivuxolimab. Receptor source: an adult with an advanced solid tumor such as melanoma, head and neck, liver or kidney cancer. CDR3s include the opening cysteine and the closing phenylalanine or tryptophan. Clone size is given for some rows only: seen once, a few or many times, or a class if the clone is expanded.

v_gene	j_gene	abundance	CDR3aa
TRBV9	TRBJ1-5	.	CASSEGDSNQPQHF
TRBV9	TRBJ1-1	.	CASSVGGGTTEAFF
TRBV11-2	TRBJ2-1	.	CASSLGWDRGNEQFF
TRBV4-3	TRBJ1-1	.	CASSQDGVGFMNTEAFF
TRBV2	TRBJ1-1	.	CASSEGLMNTEAFF
TRBV11-2	TRBJ1-1	.	CASSLAFGTRGNTEAFF
TRBV28	TRBJ1-5	.	CASGDSNQPQHF
TRBV21-1	TRBJ1-5	.	CASSHPLPRIRGNQPQHF
TRBV28	TRBJ1-1	.	CASSFGQEAFF
TRBV9	TRBJ1-2	.	CASSPRDMGNYGYTF
TRBV28	TRBJ2-6	.	CASSFFRITGLSGANVLTF
TRBV4-2	TRBJ2-7	once	CASSQVMGQAYEQYF
TRBV6-6	TRBJ1-5	.	CASSYKERVNQPQHF
TRBV19	TRBJ1-1	medium-sized	CASSKGVSTEAFF
TRBV27	TRBJ1-1	.	CASSLSEGVATEAFF
TRBV4-1	TRBJ2-1	.	CASSQGDEQFF
TRBV6-1	TRBJ1-5	.	CASSEEGAGSQPQHF
TRBV6-6	TRBJ2-2	.	CASKENTGELFF
TRBV5-4	TRBJ2-3	.	CASSLRREKYTDTQYF
TRBV10-3	TRBJ1-1	.	CAISEFVVGENTEAFF
TRBV27	TRBJ1-1	.	CASSLFSGLNTEAFF
TRBV27	TRBJ2-7	.	CASSPSGSLSEQYF
TRBV29-1	TRBJ1-5	.	CSVATGTVQPQHF
TRBV18	TRBJ1-1	.	CASCRNMNTEAFF
TRBV28	TRBJ2-5	.	CASSLGLAGETQYF
TRBV27	TRBJ1-4	.	CASTDRKTTNEKLFF
TRBV6-5	TRBJ2-2	once	CASSVSGTNTGELFF
TRBV5-1	TRBJ2-3	.	CASSAGPGADTQYF
TRBV19	TRBJ2-4	.	CASSIGIGTSNIQYF
TRBV6-5	TRBJ2-5	.	CASSYSSAESETQYF
TRBV29-1	TRBJ1-1	.	CSAPGPRGNTEAFF
TRBV27	TRBJ2-1	.	CASSSSSYNEQFF
TRBV18	TRBJ2-7	.	CASSEQGASSYEQYF